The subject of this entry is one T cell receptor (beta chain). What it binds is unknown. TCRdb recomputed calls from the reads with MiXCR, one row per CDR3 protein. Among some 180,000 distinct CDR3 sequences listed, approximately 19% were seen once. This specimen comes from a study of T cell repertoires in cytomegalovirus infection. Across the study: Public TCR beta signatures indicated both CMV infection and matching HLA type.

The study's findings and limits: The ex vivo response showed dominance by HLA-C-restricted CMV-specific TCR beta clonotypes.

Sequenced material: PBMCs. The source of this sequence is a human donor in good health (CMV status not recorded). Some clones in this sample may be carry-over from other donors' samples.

CDR3 sequence (DNA): TGCAGCGGGGGAGGGGGGGGCGGGGCGGATGAGCAGTTCTTC. Amino acids: CSGGGGGGADEQFF. This chain uses TRBV29-1 with TRBJ2-1, with TRBD2 as a possible D gene (7 bases). CDR3 length equals 14 residues. Germline assignment: CDR1 SQVTM and CDR2 ANQGSEA. The ends were cut back, 7 bases at V and 8 bases at J, with 21 bases in the middle.